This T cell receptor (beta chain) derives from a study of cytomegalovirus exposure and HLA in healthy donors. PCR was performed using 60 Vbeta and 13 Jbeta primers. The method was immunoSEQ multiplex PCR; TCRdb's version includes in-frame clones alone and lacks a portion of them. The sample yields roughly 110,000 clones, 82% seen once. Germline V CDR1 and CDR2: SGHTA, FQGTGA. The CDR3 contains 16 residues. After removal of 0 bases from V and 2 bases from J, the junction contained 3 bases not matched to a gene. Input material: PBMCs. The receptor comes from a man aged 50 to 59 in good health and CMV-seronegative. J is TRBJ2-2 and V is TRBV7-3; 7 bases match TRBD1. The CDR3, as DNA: TGTGCCAGCAGCTTAACAGGGGGCTTCAACACCGGGGAGCTGTTTTTT. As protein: CASSLTGGFNTGELFF.